This TCR beta chain was recorded in a study of CD8 T cells in ankylosing spondylitis. Generation of TCR beta libraries employed quantitative 5'-RACE incorporating molecular barcodes. Via MiXCR, TCRdb re-called the 5' RACE reads, giving one row per CDR3 protein. This table has about 170,000 distinct CDR3 sequences, around 17% appearing once. Study-wide findings and caveats: Peripheral blood samples showed relatively rare disease-linked clones, and these clones were CD8+. In ankylosing spondylitis blood, a motif of 7 to 9 highly homologous TCR beta variants appeared characteristic.

With V trimmed by 4 bases and J by 0 bases, 8 bases remained unmatched. Germline CDR1 and CDR2: SQVTM and ANQGSEA. The CDR3 runs to 15 residues. A note on this clonotype: Its antigen is as yet unknown.

Sequencing was performed on blood, either unsorted or a sorted T cell fraction (not recorded which). The receptor's source is a male donor with ankylosing spondylitis or in good health (not recorded which). This chain links TRBV29-1 with TRBJ2-7; 8 positions match TRBD1. The CDR3 region is CSVVQGANGSYEQYF. The CDR3 DNA reads as TGCAGCGTTGTCCAGGGGGCGAATGGCTCCTACGAGCAGTACTTC.